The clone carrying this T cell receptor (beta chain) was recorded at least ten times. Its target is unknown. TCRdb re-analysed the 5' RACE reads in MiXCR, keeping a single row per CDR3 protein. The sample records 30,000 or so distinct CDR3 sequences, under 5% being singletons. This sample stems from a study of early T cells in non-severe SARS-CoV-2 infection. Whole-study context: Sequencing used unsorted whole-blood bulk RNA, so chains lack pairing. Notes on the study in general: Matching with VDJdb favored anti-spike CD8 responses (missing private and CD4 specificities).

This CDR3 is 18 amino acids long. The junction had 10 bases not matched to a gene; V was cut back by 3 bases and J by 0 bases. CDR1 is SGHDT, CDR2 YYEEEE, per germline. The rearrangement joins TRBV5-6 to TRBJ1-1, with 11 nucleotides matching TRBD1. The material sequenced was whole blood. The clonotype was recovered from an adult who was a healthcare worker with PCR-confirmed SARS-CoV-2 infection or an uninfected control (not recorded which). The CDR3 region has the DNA TGTGCCAGCAGCTCAACCCGGGACAGGGGGTTATTGAACACTGAAGCTTTCTTT. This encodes CASSSTRDRGLLNTEAFF.